The 18 T cell receptor beta chains in this list originate from one sample, sequenced in a study of T cell responses to AZD1222 COVID-19 vaccine. Produced via immunoSEQ multiplex PCR; TCRdb's table is partial and in-frame only. This sample has 140,000 to 150,000 clones, with around 89% found just once. Sequenced here: peripheral blood, sampled on day 0 of AZD1222 vaccination. The receptors here all came from an adult in good health.

Notes on this clone: At the DNA level, this CDR3 is encoded by other sequences in the same sample as well. The chain joins TRBV3-1 (or the pseudogene TRBV3-2) to TRBJ2-7; D remains unclear. This CDR3 has 11 amino acids. Germline V gives CDR1 LGHDT, CDR2 YNNKEL (reference sequence). Trimming pared 1 base from V and 7 bases from J, leaving 5 bases between. The CDR3 spells CASSQGGEQYF. The CDR3 DNA sequence: TGTGCCAGCAGCCAAGGAGGAGAGCAGTACTTC.

The chain links TRBV30 to TRBJ1-2; D perhaps matches TRBD1 (6 bases). Per the germline V gene, CDR1 is GTSNPN and CDR2 is SVGIG (reference sequence). The germline V and J ends were trimmed by 0 bases and 6 bases, with 11 bases remaining between them. The CDR3 is 13 amino acids. CDR3 amino acids: CAWSVSGGHGYTF. CDR3 DNA sequence: TGTGCCTGGAGTGTATCCGGGGGGCATGGCTACACCTTC.

V gene TRBV24-1 combines with J gene TRBJ1-2; 10 bases are shared with TRBD1. CDR1 is KGHDR and CDR2 is SFDVKD in the germline V gene. There are 15 residues in the CDR3. V gave up 4 bases and J gave up 6 bases; unmatched junction bases: 7. CDR3 nucleotide sequence: TGTGCCACCAGTGACGGGACAGGGGAGTTTCATGGCTACACCTTC. It yields the protein CATSDGTGEFHGYTF.

This clone was seen once. The chain combines TRBV12-5 with TRBJ1-5, with a tentative D call TRBD1 (5 bases). This CDR3 region has 13 residues. The germline V and J ends were trimmed by 0 bases and 5 bases, with 5 bases remaining between them. Germline V gene lookup returns CDR1 LGHNT and CDR2 FRNRAP. The CDR3 reads CASGLVGDQPQHF. CDR3 DNA: TGTGCTAGTGGTTTGGTGGGGGATCAGCCCCAGCATTTT.

The J gene is TRBJ2-2, the V gene TRBV4-1, with 9 bases that match TRBD1. Germline V lookup: CDR1 MGHRA, CDR2 YSYEKL. V dropped 2 bases and J dropped 4; count of bases not matched to a gene: 11. The CDR3 runs 18 residues. The DNA for the CDR3 is TGCGCCAGCAGCCAATTATACAGGGGGCGCGTCGGCACCGGGGAGCTGTTTTTT. Amino acid sequence: CASSQLYRGRVGTGELFF.

This chain links TRBV5-1 with TRBJ1-2; TRBD1 matches 7 bases. Trimming took 3 bases from V and 8 from J; bases not matched to a gene: 10. Germline assignment: CDR1 SGHRS and CDR2 YFSETQ. This CDR3 spans 14 amino acids. CDR3 sequence: CASSWPGQRRGYTF. Written as DNA, the CDR3 is TGCGCCAGCAGCTGGCCGGGACAGCGGAGGGGCTACACCTTC.

The chain combines TRBV7-6 with TRBJ1-5; 7 nucleotides agree with TRBD1. CDR3 size: 15 residues. Germline CDR1 reads SGHVS; CDR2 reads FNYEAQ. The J segment lost 5 bases and the V segment lost 1 base, leaving 5 bases of the junction unmatched. The DNA of the CDR3 is TGTGCCAGCAGCTTAGGTACAGGGGCCTATCAGCCCCAGCATTTT. Protein: CASSLGTGAYQPQHF.

The V call is TRBV7-2, the J call TRBJ1-1; D is ambiguous. Germline CDR1 reads SGHTA; CDR2 reads FQGNSA. The CDR3 is 15 amino acids. Trimming stripped 0 bases from V and 0 bases from J, with 8 bases between. The CDR3 is CASSLAYQMNTEAFF. CDR3 nucleotide sequence: TGTGCCAGCAGCTTAGCCTACCAAATGAACACTGAAGCTTTCTTT.

The chain carries TRBV2 and TRBJ1-1; perhaps TRBD1 as D (6 bases). Trimming took 4 bases from V and 7 from J, leaving 7 bases between them. Germline CDR1 SNHLY, CDR2 FYNNEI. The CDR3 runs 11 residues. The CDR3 DNA reads TGTGCCAGCAGTGGACAGGTTGAAGCTTTCTTT. Encoded protein: CASSGQVEAFF.

The chain has TRBV29-1 and TRBJ1-2; 8 positions match TRBD1. Looked up from germline, CDR1 is SQVTM and CDR2 is ANQGSEA. V was pared by 7 bases and J by 5 bases, with 9 bases of the junction left unmatched. The CDR3 is 13 amino acids. The CDR3 region is CSAISTGVYGYTF. Written as DNA, the CDR3 is TGCAGCGCTATTTCGACAGGGGTGTATGGCTACACCTTC. Filled out from reference TRBV29-1 and TRBJ1-2, the complete variable domain reads SAVISQKPSRDICQRGTSLTIQCQVDSQVTMMFWYRQQPGQSLTLIATANQGSEATYESGFVIDKFPISRPNLTFSTLTVSNMSPEDSSIYLCSAISTGVYGYTFGSGTRLTVV.

The chain employs TRBV6-5 and TRBJ2-5; D gene ambiguous. Germline values: CDR1 MNHEY, CDR2 SVGAGI. The CDR3 is made up of 13 amino acids. The V gene lost 5 bases and the J gene lost 5 bases, with 12 bases spanning the gap. CDR3 sequence reads: CASSMVPRETQYF. CDR3 sequence (DNA): TGTGCCAGCAGTATGGTTCCACGGGAGACCCAGTACTTC.

The chain combines TRBV18 with TRBJ2-2, with D maybe TRBD1 (5 bases). CDR3 length: 21 residues. V shed 3 bases and J shed 3 bases, with 29 bases lying between them. The germline V gene encodes CDR1 KGHSH and CDR2 LQKENI. CDR3 amino acids: CASSPLGEHHLTWRYTGELFF. In nucleotides, the CDR3 is TGTGCCAGCTCACCTCTAGGGGAACACCACCTCACTTGGCGGTACACCGGGGAGCTGTTTTTT.

V usage is TRBV10-3 and J usage is TRBJ2-3, with 10 bases that match TRBD2. The J segment lost 6 bases and the V segment lost 3 bases, leaving 9 bases of the junction unmatched. CDR1 is ENHRY, CDR2 SYGVKD, per germline. The CDR3 runs 16 residues. CDR3 protein: CAISDRSGGAWDTQYF. Here the CDR3 DNA reads TGTGCCATCAGTGACCGCAGCGGGGGGGCTTGGGATACGCAGTATTTT.

The chain links TRBV27 to TRBJ2-6; D not resolved. The CDR3 length is 19 residues. Trimming took 5 bases from V and 0 from J, leaving 20 bases between them. Germline loops: CDR1 MNHEY, CDR2 SMNVEV (reference sequence). CDR3 protein: CASSPRRTSASSGANVLTF. The DNA for the CDR3 is TGTGCCAGCAGTCCCCGACGGACCTCGGCGTCCTCTGGGGCCAACGTCCTGACTTTC.

The J gene is TRBJ1-4, the V gene TRBV4-1; 9 nucleotides match TRBD1. The germline V gene encodes CDR1 MGHRA and CDR2 YSYEKL. With 4 bases clipped from V and 2 bases from J, the junction kept 11 bases outside the gene matches. This CDR3 is built from 18 residues. Here the CDR3 DNA reads TGCGCCAGCAGCCGACAGACAGGGGGAAGTGACACTAATGAAAAACTGTTTTTT. It is translated as CASSRQTGGSDTNEKLFF.

V is TRBV4-2 and J is TRBJ1-1; D remains ambiguous. V lost 2 bases and J 5 bases, leaving 15 bases between the germline ends. The germline V gene encodes CDR1 LGHNA and CDR2 YNFKEQ. This CDR3 contains 15 residues. Here the CDR3 reads CASSQLANTGTEAFF. CDR3 sequence (DNA): TGTGCCAGCAGCCAACTAGCCAATACGGGGACTGAAGCTTTCTTT.

This clone was picked up one time. The chain carries TRBV9 and TRBJ1-6; D ambiguous. Germline lookup yields CDR1 SGDLS and CDR2 YYNGEE. There are 15 residues in the CDR3. The V end was cut by 3 bases, the J end by 6 bases, with 13 bases between. DNA for the CDR3: TGTGCCAGCAGCGCCGTAATGACGAGTAATTCACCCCTCCACTTT. Its translation is CASSAVMTSNSPLHF.

This clone has only one observation. The chain joins TRBV2 to TRBJ1-6; D gene ambiguous. CDR1 is SNHLY and CDR2 is FYNNEI in the germline V gene. The CDR3 spans 14 residues. The germline V and J ends were trimmed by 6 bases and 8 bases, with 14 bases remaining between them. The CDR3 sequence is CASSPQAEYSPLHF. Here the CDR3 DNA reads TGTGCCAGCAGCCCCCAGGCGGAGTATTCACCCCTCCACTTT.